The entry below describes one T cell receptor beta chain. This receptor's antigen is unknown. No base quality values were provided; no much bigger clone lies one nucleotide off. These data belong to a study of memory CD8 T cells in hepatitis C reinfection (dated by TCRdb to about 2017). Regarding the study in general: Of the five donors, three spontaneously resolved two consecutive HCV infections, and two cleared a primary infection but developed chronic infection after reinfection. Across an HCV reinfection episode in four to six donors, the study followed the TCR beta repertoire of virus-specific CD8 T cells over time. The peak reinfection time point was selected on the basis of previously published longitudinal tetramer+ CD8 T cell frequency data. Between about 2009 and 2013, roughly five reinfection cases that had stored pre-reinfection samples were identified. Peak reinfection samples were collected 3 to 8 weeks after reinfection was detected. In the reinfection study, participants with a resolved prior HCV infection were followed up every 3 months. HCV reinfection was defined as a positive HCV RNA test following two negative tests taken at least 60 days apart.

The research as a whole found: Because only a few donors were included, definitive conclusions about public clonotypes linked to secondary clearance were beyond the reach of the study.

Looking up the germline V gene (reference sequence) yields CDR1 SGHNT and CDR2 YYREEE. From cysteine to phenylalanine, the CDR3 is 13 amino acids long. Left in the record is the CDR3 DNA by itself, 39 bases read in frame from the first base. The germline ends are 6 bases apart after V is trimmed by 1 base and J by 4 bases. Read against the paper, the sample's time point label means: peak reinfection, 3 to 8 weeks after reinfection detection. Sorted cells were sequenced directly ex vivo, without in vitro expansion prior to TCR sequencing. The donors were people who inject drugs and were enrolled in the Montreal Acute Hepatitis C Cohort Study (HEPCO) in Canada. Total naive CD8 T cells, sorted as viable CD3+ CD8+ CD45RO-, came from two donors at all three reinfection time points as controls. Before sorting, cryopreserved peripheral blood mononuclear cells were thawed, and CD8 T cells were purified from the thawed cells. The MACS CD8+ T cell Isolation Kit was used to enrich CD8 T cells through negative selection. A BD FACSAria II sorter with FACSDiva software was used for cell sorting, and FlowJo was used for data analysis.

Library preparation was by the immunoSEQ multiplex PCR assay. Genomic DNA was extracted from sorted cells, and the TCR beta V, D and J regions were sequenced by Adaptive Biotechnologies' automated high-throughput method. A two-step, bias-controlled multiplex PCR was used to amplify CDR3 regions. Amplified TCR beta libraries were sequenced on an Illumina instrument. The authors' pipeline ran thus. The demultiplexed reads were processed to cut down on amplification and sequencing bias, and the IMGT database was used to assign CDR3 sequences to gene families. ImmunoSEQ software version 2.0 was used to analyze the repertoire data. Clonotype lists were filtered to remove out-of-frame sequences as well as sequences containing stop codons in the CDR3. Clonotypes with a frequency below 0.01% were excluded because such clonotypes corresponded to less than one cell. Richness was calculated by dividing observed richness by input cell number, and evenness was calculated by dividing Shannon entropy by log observed richness. Repertoire diversity and the similarity between time points were measured using Simpson diversity and Morisita-Horn overlap indices. Clonotypes were categorized as dominant (>1%), sub-dominant (0.5-0.99%), low abundance (0.1-0.49%) or lowest abundance (<0.1%). A germline index was calculated as total CDR3 length minus total nucleotide additions, divided by total CDR3 length. TCRdb took this table from immuneACCESS and kept in-frame rearrangements with V and J called. Such tables lack part of the clones; where checked against another copy, unresolved V genes explain under half of the gap, and the rest is unexplained. V and J calls and clone size come straight from that table; D and trimming were deduced from the DNA. This sample is represented by around 47,000 clones; more than 75% of them were singletons. Jointly, the top ten make up roughly 1.2% of the sample.

This TCR was sampled from a man in his late teens or twenties with hepatitis C virus infection. The chain was built from TRBV5-4 and TRBJ2-1; no D gene can be assigned with confidence. The sequenced sample consisted of naive CD8+ T cells sorted from blood. The sample's cell subset or site label, decoded: total naive CD8+CD45RO- T cells. The encoded CDR3 is CASSLSTYNEQFF. DNA sequence: TGTGCCAGCAGCTTGTCGACTTACAATGAGCAGTTCTTC.